Following are 20 T cell receptor beta chains from one sample sequenced in a study of blood T cell repertoires in COVID-19. Repertoires were generated with immunoSEQ multiplex PCR, while TCRdb's copy carries only in-frame clones and drops some. The profile shows about 140,000 clones, 80% to 85% of them singletons. The source material was peripheral blood. These receptors came from a human donor in a cohort sampled during active COVID-19.

V and J are TRBV5-4 and TRBJ1-2; 7 positions agree with TRBD1. Looked up from germline, CDR1 is SGHNT and CDR2 is YYREEE (reference sequence). The CDR3 contains 16 residues. The junction had 5 bases not matched to a gene; V was cut back by 0 bases and J by 0 bases. The CDR3 nucleotides read TGTGCCAGCAGCTTGGGGGGACAGAGATCTAACTATGGCTACACCTTC. It yields the protein CASSLGGQRSNYGYTF.

This clone turned up a few times. The J gene is TRBJ1-2, the V gene TRBV6-5; D is undetermined. The V end was cut by 0 bases, the J end by 8 bases, with 13 bases between. Germline values: CDR1 MNHEY, CDR2 SVGAGI. The CDR3 consists of 14 residues. This CDR3 is CASSYSGGREGYTF. CDR3 DNA sequence: TGTGCCAGCAGTTACTCGGGAGGACGAGAGGGCTACACCTTC.

This sequence joins TRBV7-8 and TRBJ1-5; D is unclear. This CDR3 region has 14 residues. Trimming removed 7 bases from V and 0 bases from J, with 10 bases in between. CDR1 is SGHVS, CDR2 FQNEAQ, per germline. The CDR3 is CASKEAYSNQPQHF. The CDR3 DNA reads TGTGCCAGCAAAGAGGCGTATAGCAATCAGCCCCAGCATTTT.

This clone was detected many times. The chain links TRBV6-5 to TRBJ1-6; D remains ambiguous. Trimming pared 7 bases from V and 7 bases from J, leaving 8 bases between. This CDR3 has 12 residues. The V gene's germline CDR1 is MNHEY and CDR2 SVGAGI. CDR3: CASNTVNSPLHF. The CDR3 bases are TGTGCCAGCAATACGGTGAATTCACCCCTCCACTTT.

Note on this clone: The junction and the germline gene differ at one end; a read error may be behind it. The V gene is TRBV2, the J gene TRBJ1-6, with 7 positions matching TRBD1. The CDR3 spans 12 residues. CDR1 is SNHLY, CDR2 FYNNEI, per germline. CDR3 DNA: TGTGCCAGCAGTTTACAGGGGCTGGTCTGGTACTTT. Translated: CASSLQGLVWYF.

This chain links TRBV7-3 with TRBJ2-5, with a possible D match to TRBD2 (5 bases). CDR1 is SGHTA, CDR2 FQGTGA, per germline. V was shortened by 5 bases and J by 5 bases, with 15 bases between the two germline ends. There are 14 residues in the CDR3. CDR3 in amino acids: CASSRGRAEETQYF. The CDR3 DNA reads TGTGCCAGCAGCCGTGGGCGAGCGGAGGAGACCCAGTACTTC.

The CDR3 sequence is CASSTPGQGAREQYF. In DNA form, the CDR3 reads TGTGCCAGCAGTACACCGGGACAGGGGGCGCGGGAGCAGTACTTC. The chain links TRBV28 to TRBJ2-7; 12 positions agree with TRBD1. Germline-derived CDR1 and CDR2 are MDHEN and SYDVKM. The CDR3 has 15 residues. V dropped 5 bases and J dropped 7; count of bases not matched to a gene: 9.

The chain couples TRBV3-1 (or the pseudogene TRBV3-2) to TRBJ2-1, with TRBD2 matching 11 bases. The germline CDR1 and CDR2 sequences are LGHDT and YNNKEL (reference sequence). The CDR3 loop spans 18 amino acids. J lost 10 bases, V lost 1 base, and 15 bases had no gene match. CDR3 nucleotide sequence: TGTGCCAGCAGCCAAGGTCTAGCGGGGGGACGTACGTTGAGGGAGCAGTTCTTC. It translates to CASSQGLAGGRTLREQFF.

The chain is built from TRBV19 and TRBJ1-6; 11 bases are shared with TRBD1. Germline-derived CDR1 and CDR2 are LNHDA and SQIVND (reference sequence). Trimming took 7 bases from V and 8 from J; bases not matched to a gene: 7. The CDR3 runs 15 residues. CDR3 nucleotide sequence: TGTGCCAGTACTACGACGGACAGGGGGCATTCACCCCTCCACTTT. This sequence encodes CASTTTDRGHSPLHF.

The chain uses TRBV7-3 and TRBJ2-1, with D hard to call. V dropped 5 bases and J dropped 0 bases, with 11 bases sitting between them. Germline V CDR1 and CDR2: SGHTA, FQGTGA. The CDR3 extends over 15 amino acids. DNA of the CDR3: TGTGCCAGCAGCGCGGCGCCGAGCTCCTACAATGAGCAGTTCTTC. This sequence encodes CASSAAPSSYNEQFF.

The table lists this clone with a few counts. The chain links TRBV6-1 to TRBJ2-5; no reliable D call. Trimming stripped 2 bases from V and 3 bases from J, with 4 bases between. The germline V gene encodes CDR1 MNHNS and CDR2 SASEGT. The CDR3 spans 12 residues. CDR3 sequence: CASSEQKETQYF. CDR3 in DNA: TGTGCCAGCAGTGAACAGAAAGAGACCCAGTACTTC.

The chain couples TRBV2 to TRBJ1-5; D uncertain. Germline V gives CDR1 SNHLY, CDR2 FYNNEI. The V gene lost 3 bases and the J gene lost 4 bases, with 13 bases spanning the gap. The CDR3 is 15 residues long. CDR3 residues: CASSDKDPGNQPQHF. The CDR3 nucleotides read TGTGCCAGCAGTGATAAGGACCCGGGGAATCAGCCCCAGCATTTT.

This chain connects TRBV2 to TRBJ1-3; D gene unclear. The CDR3 consists of 14 residues. Trimming took off 6 bases at V and 0 bases at J, with 9 bases between the two ends. The germline CDR1 and CDR2 sequences are SNHLY and FYNNEI. The CDR3 region is CASRRELSGNTIYF. The CDR3 bases are TGTGCCAGCAGGCGGGAACTCTCTGGAAACACCATATATTTT.

The CDR3 region is CSVEDDSPNTEAFF. For the CDR3, the DNA is TGCAGCGTTGAAGACGACAGCCCTAACACTGAAGCTTTCTTT. The genes are TRBV29-1 and TRBJ1-1, with D perhaps TRBD1 (5 bases). The CDR3 contains 14 residues. Per the germline V gene, CDR1 is SQVTM and CDR2 is ANQGSEA. Deletions cut 0 bases from V and 2 bases from J, with 10 bases between.

The chain recombines TRBV29-1 with TRBJ2-6; no definite D call. V lost 3 bases and J lost 1, with 4 bases in between. The germline V gene encodes CDR1 SQVTM and CDR2 ANQGSEA. CDR3 length: 13 amino acids. The CDR3 is CSVDLSGANVLTF. CDR3 DNA: TGCAGCGTTGACCTTTCTGGGGCCAACGTCCTGACTTTC.

J is TRBJ2-7 and V is TRBV27; tentative D call: TRBD1 (6 bases). Germline CDR1 reads MNHEY; CDR2 reads SMNVEV (reference sequence). Trimming shortened V by 5 bases and J by 6 bases, and 23 bases separated the two germline ends. The CDR3 runs 16 residues. The CDR3 loop is CASSVGTTWGRGEQYF. CDR3 nucleotide sequence: TGTGCCAGCAGTGTCGGGACAACGTGGGGTCGAGGCGAGCAGTACTTC.

The chain carries TRBV5-6 and TRBJ1-2, with a tentative D call TRBD1 (6 bases). Germline loops: CDR1 SGHDT, CDR2 YYEEEE. V gave up 8 bases and J gave up 6 bases, with 14 bases separating them. The CDR3 loop spans 12 amino acids. The CDR3 reads CASSAGVNGYTF. The CDR3 DNA reads TGTGCCAGTTCAGCAGGGGTTAATGGCTACACCTTC.

This clone was observed a handful of times. This chain joins TRBV5-1 and TRBJ2-3; TRBD2 matches at 7 bases. The CDR3 contains 14 residues. The germline V gene encodes CDR1 SGHRS and CDR2 YFSETQ. J lost 3 bases, V lost 7 bases, and 8 bases had no gene match. The CDR3 DNA reads as TGCGCCAGCCGCCCTAGCGGTAGGACAGATACGCAGTATTTT. Encoded protein: CASRPSGRTDTQYF.

V gene TRBV28 combines with J gene TRBJ2-7; D possibly corresponds to TRBD1 (7 bases). CDR3 length: 14 amino acids. The germline V and J ends were trimmed by 4 bases and 5 bases, with 15 bases remaining between them. Germline CDR1 and CDR2: MDHEN and SYDVKM. The CDR3 sequence: CASSSQGGRNEQYF. CDR3 bases: TGTGCCAGCAGTTCCCAGGGGGGAAGGAACGAGCAGTACTTC.

The V call is TRBV7-2, the J call TRBJ2-3; 12 positions agree with TRBD2. Trimming took 5 bases from V and 5 from J; bases not matched to a gene: 14. Germline V CDR1 and CDR2: SGHTA, FQGNSA. The CDR3 spans 18 residues. The DNA for the CDR3 is TGTGCCAGCAGCAAACAATCATGGACTAGCGGGGACCGAGATACGCAGTATTTT. It is translated as CASSKQSWTSGDRDTQYF.